The 7 T cell receptor beta chains listed next were all sequenced from one sample in a study of blood T cells in healthy people across ages. Combining a sample-barcoded 5' primer with a J-beta primer mix, a second PCR ran for roughly 7 to 12 cycles. TCRdb re-analysed the 5' RACE reads in MiXCR, keeping a single row per CDR3 protein. The sample has 850,000 to 1,000,000 distinct CDR3 sequences; roughly 47% are singletons. The sequencing input was blood. Receptor source: a woman aged 55-70 years in good health.

The table lists this clonotype with a few counts. The chain joins TRBV7-8 to TRBJ2-5; 11 bases fit TRBD1. There are 15 residues in the CDR3. Germline V gene data show CDR1 as SGHVS and CDR2 as FQNEAQ. V trimming: 4 bases; J trimming: 4 bases; junction bases outside the gene matches: 5. The CDR3 DNA reads as TGTGCCAGCAGCTCCCGGACAGGGGGCAGAGAGACCCAGTACTTC. This encodes CASSSRTGGRETQYF.

The CDR3 here is CASSHGQGQYGQYF. The CDR3 region has the DNA TGTGCCAGCAGCCATGGACAGGGACAGTACGGGCAGTACTTC. V is TRBV7-2 and J is TRBJ2-4; 8 nucleotides line up with TRBD1. This CDR3 spans 14 amino acids. The germline CDR1 and CDR2 sequences are SGHTA and FQGNSA. The V gene end was trimmed by 5 bases and the J gene end by 13 bases; junction bases not matched to a gene: 13.

The rearrangement links TRBV7-3 to TRBJ2-1, with D uncertain. Trimming shortened V by 5 bases and J by 0 bases, and 8 bases separated the two germline ends. Germline V gene lookup returns CDR1 SGHTA and CDR2 FQGTGA. The CDR3 runs 14 residues. CDR3 sequence: CASSGVGSYNEQFF. The CDR3 bases are TGTGCCAGCAGCGGGGTAGGCTCCTACAATGAGCAGTTCTTC.

This chain links TRBV7-8 with TRBJ2-1; tentatively, D is TRBD1 or TRBD2 (5 bases each). V lost 7 bases and J lost 0, with 13 bases in between. Germline V CDR1 and CDR2: SGHVS, FQNEAQ. The CDR3 is 15 residues long. DNA of the CDR3: TGTGCCAGCACCAAACTTGGGGGCTCCTACAATGAGCAGTTCTTC. Translated, it gives CASTKLGGSYNEQFF.

This clonotype turned up a few times. The chain uses TRBV9 and TRBJ2-2; tentatively, D is TRBD2 (6 bases). The V gene lost 4 bases and the J gene lost 6 bases, with 19 bases spanning the gap. CDR3 length equals 16 residues. Per the germline V gene, CDR1 is SGDLS and CDR2 is YYNGEE. The CDR3 DNA reads TGTGCCAGCAGCACTCCTAGCGTCATTGAATCCGGGGAGCTGTTTTTT. Residues: CASSTPSVIESGELFF.

Notes on this clonotype: A read error is possible here, since a much larger clone lies one base away. The rearrangement joins TRBV3-1 to TRBJ2-4; D possibly corresponds to TRBD1 (6 bases). The CDR3 loop spans 17 amino acids. Germline V CDR1 and CDR2: LGHDT, YNNKEL (reference sequence). The CDR3 sequence: CVSSQDRGDNPKNIQYF. CDR3 bases: TGTGTCAGCAGCCAAGATCGTGGGGACAATCCCAAAAACATTCAGTACTTC. Variable domain in full (rest from reference TRBV3-1 and TRBJ2-4): DTAVSQTPKYLVTQMGNDKSIKCEQNLGHDTMYWYKQDSKKFLKIMFSYNNKELIINETVPNRFSPKSPDKAHLNLHINSLELGDSAVYFCVSSQDRGDNPKNIQYFGAGTRLSVL.

This clonotype has more than one count but fewer than ten. The chain carries TRBV20-1 and TRBJ2-7, with 13 bases that match TRBD2. With 6 bases clipped from V and 0 bases from J, the junction kept 8 bases outside the gene matches. The CDR3 spans 16 residues. The germline CDR1 and CDR2 sequences are DFQATT and SNEGSKA (reference sequence). The CDR3 reads CSARTSGSRVSYEQYF. DNA for the CDR3: TGCAGTGCACGGACTAGCGGGAGTAGGGTCTCCTACGAGCAGTACTTC.